This T cell receptor beta chain was sequenced during a study of control samples from healthy donors and cancer patients. V lost 4 bases and J 2 bases, leaving 13 bases between the germline ends. CDR3 length equals 14 residues. Per germline, CDR1 SGHNT and CDR2 YYREEE (reference sequence). The repertoire was sequenced with immunoSEQ multiplex PCR; TCRdb's copy has only in-frame clones and lacks some. This table holds 150,000 to 200,000 clones. The rearrangement joins TRBV5-4 to TRBJ2-7; D uncertain. The sample taken for sequencing was blood. The origin of this receptor is a woman in her twenties or thirties in good health. The CDR3 DNA reads as TGTGCCAGCAGCCACCAAGACAATCCCTACGAGCAGTACTTC. Translated, it gives CASSHQDNPYEQYF.